These 9 T cell receptor beta chains originate from one sample sequenced in a study of blood T cell repertoires in COVID-19. Using immunoSEQ multiplex PCR, the repertoire was profiled, and TCRdb retains in-frame clones only, with some absent. The top ten clones hold roughly 2.1% of a sample with a few hundred thousand clones, around 90% of them seen once. The sample was peripheral blood. The receptors derive from a man aged 18 to 30 with active or convalescent COVID-19.

The chain uses TRBV4-1 and TRBJ2-2, with D perhaps TRBD1 (7 bases). Germline loops: CDR1 MGHRA, CDR2 YSYEKL. This CDR3 spans 16 amino acids. V shed 1 base and J shed 3 bases, with 12 bases lying between them. CDR3 in amino acids: CASSQGAGGHTGELFF. The CDR3 DNA reads as TGCGCCAGCAGCCAAGGAGCAGGGGGGCACACCGGGGAGCTGTTTTTT.

The chain has TRBV10-1 and TRBJ2-2, with TRBD1 matching over 10 bases. The germline gives CDR1 WNHNN, CDR2 SYGVQD (reference sequence). V lost 6 bases and J lost 4; bases outside the gene matches: 2. This CDR3 comprises 14 residues. The CDR3, as DNA: TGCGCCAGCAGCCGGGACAGGGGCACCGGGGAGCTGTTTTTT. Translating gives CASSRDRGTGELFF.

The chain joins TRBV3-1 (or the pseudogene TRBV3-2) to TRBJ2-1, with D perhaps matching TRBD2 (5 bases). From germline, CDR1 is LGHDT and CDR2 YNNKEL (reference sequence). There are 13 residues in the CDR3. Trimming pared 3 bases from V and 5 bases from J, leaving 8 bases between. The CDR3 nucleotides read TGTGCCAGCAGCCAGATGAGGGACAATGAGCAGTTCTTC. As protein: CASSQMRDNEQFF.

The chain couples TRBV7-2 to TRBJ2-1; D uncertain. The CDR3 totals 12 residues. V lost 4 bases, J lost 7 bases, and 8 bases lay in between. Germline CDR1 SGHTA, CDR2 FQGNSA. The CDR3 nucleotides are TGTGCCAGCAGCTATGAAACAAATGAGCAGTTCTTC. It translates to CASSYETNEQFF.

The chain has TRBV2 and TRBJ2-2; 7 bases align to TRBD2. Trimming at V came to 6 bases and at J to 4 bases, leaving 8 bases not matched to a gene. From germline, CDR1 is SNHLY and CDR2 FYNNEI. This CDR3 is 15 amino acids long. CDR3 in DNA: TGTGCCAGCAGAGCTACCGGGACTACCACCGGGGAGCTGTTTTTT. Translated: CASRATGTTTGELFF.

The chain joins TRBV11-2 to TRBJ2-3, with 7 positions matching TRBD1. This CDR3 has 15 amino acids. V lost 3 bases, J lost 5 bases, and 8 bases stayed unmatched. Germline V gives CDR1 SGHAT, CDR2 FQNNGV. The DNA for the CDR3 is TGTGCCAGCAGCTTCCGAACAGGGGTCCAAGATACGCAGTATTTT. It codes for CASSFRTGVQDTQYF.

This chain connects TRBV21-1 to TRBJ1-3; the table's D call, TRBD1, has no DNA check behind it. TRBV21-1 is recorded as a pseudogene. The CDR3 covers 20 residues. The CDR3 DNA is TGTGCCAGCAGCAAAGAATTTGTTGGCTCGGACAGGCTCTCTGGAAACACCATATATTTT. Residues: CASSKEFVGSDRLSGNTIYF.

The chain has TRBV19 and TRBJ2-5; no reliable D call. Trimming cost V 0 bases and J 5 bases, with 7 bases left between them. Germline V gene lookup returns CDR1 LNHDA and CDR2 SQIVND (reference sequence). CDR3 length equals 13 residues. CDR3 loop: CASSIDRVETQYF. The DNA for the CDR3 is TGTGCCAGTAGTATAGATCGCGTTGAGACCCAGTACTTC.

The V call is TRBV11-2, the J call TRBJ1-5, with D unresolved. The V gene lost 3 bases and the J gene lost 2 bases, with 11 bases spanning the gap. The CDR3 has 15 residues. Germline V gene lookup returns CDR1 SGHAT and CDR2 FQNNGV. CDR3 sequence reads: CASSFGIGGNQPQHF. CDR3 bases: TGTGCCAGCAGCTTCGGGATCGGAGGCAATCAGCCCCAGCATTTT.